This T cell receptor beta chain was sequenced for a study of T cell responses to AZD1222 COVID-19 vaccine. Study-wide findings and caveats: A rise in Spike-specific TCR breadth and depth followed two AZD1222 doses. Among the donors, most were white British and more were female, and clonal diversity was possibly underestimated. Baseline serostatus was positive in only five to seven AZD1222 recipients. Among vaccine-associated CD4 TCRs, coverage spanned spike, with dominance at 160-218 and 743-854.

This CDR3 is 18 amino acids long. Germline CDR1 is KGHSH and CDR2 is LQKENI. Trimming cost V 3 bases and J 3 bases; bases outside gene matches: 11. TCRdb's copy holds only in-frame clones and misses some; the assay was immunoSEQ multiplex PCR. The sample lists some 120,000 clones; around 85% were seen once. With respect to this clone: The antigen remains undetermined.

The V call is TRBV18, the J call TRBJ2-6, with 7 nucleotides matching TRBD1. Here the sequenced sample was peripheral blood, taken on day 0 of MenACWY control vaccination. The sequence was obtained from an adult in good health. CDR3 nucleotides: TGTGCCAGCTCACCGCAGACAGGGCGGTCCCATGGGGCCAACGTCCTGACTTTC. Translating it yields CASSPQTGRSHGANVLTF.